The sequence of this TCR beta chain was determined in a study of cytomegalovirus exposure and HLA in healthy donors. This clone was found once. Clones were sequenced by immunoSEQ multiplex PCR, and TCRdb holds only the in-frame ones, with some missing. Altogether 150,000 to 200,000 clones are present, approximately 96% being singletons, with the ten largest covering under 0.9%. Germline V CDR1 and CDR2: SGHDT, YYEEEE. Trimming cost V 0 bases and J 0 bases, with 10 bases left between them. There are 15 residues in the CDR3. The genes are TRBV5-6 and TRBJ2-7, with unresolved D. This receptor was taken from a woman between 18 and 29 years old in good health and CMV-seronegative. What was sequenced was PBMCs. In DNA, the CDR3 is TGTGCCAGCAGCTTGGCGGTCTTATCCTCCTACGAGCAGTACTTC. Residues: CASSLAVLSSYEQYF.